This T cell receptor beta chain was recorded in a study of cytomegalovirus exposure and HLA in healthy donors (dated by TCRdb to about 2017). With respect to the entire study: An earlier analysis of roughly 630 of the donors reported about 290 Gb of sequence data and 120 million or so unique TCR beta sequences from 150 million to 200 million T cells. An early release covering roughly 640 HLA-typed donors comprised roughly 300 gigabases of sequencing data and approximately 80 million unique TCR sequences. Of the 398 genotyped donors, 65% to 90% fell in the genetic ancestry cluster associated with self-reported Caucasian donors. The study aimed to test whether cataloging public T cell receptors could reveal signatures of past pathogen exposure. The T cell repertoires of about 700 subjects were profiled by immunosequencing and related to cytomegalovirus serostatus. Along with the roughly 710-subject first cohort, a separate validation cohort of roughly 110 different subjects was used. To predict cytomegalovirus infection status, the study brought together high-throughput TCR immunosequencing, statistical association of individual TCRs with disease status, and machine learning. A later analysis re-examined previously published TCR beta repertoires from about 670 donors and added high-resolution HLA genotyping to investigate patterns of TCR occurrence. In the later analysis, no new phenotypic data were used to find candidate immune exposures; instead, reliance was placed on TCR beta sequences and their occurrence across donors. In an earlier analysis of 500 to 650 of the donors, high-throughput TCR beta sequencing was used to judge whether each TCR beta V gene segment behaved as functional or pseudogenic. Alongside the repertoire data, information on donor age, sex, ethnicity and CMV serostatus was compiled. A later genetic analysis used genome-wide SNP genotypes for about 60% of the roughly 700 donors, treating that subset as a discovery cohort. All discovery cohort repertoires had been generated using a single sequencing platform. Both class I and class II loci were covered by HLA typing, at four-digit resolution. Typing coverage varied by locus: about 620-630 donors for A, B, C, DRB1 and DQB1; under 550 for DQA1; about 590 for DPA1; 450 to 480 for DPB1. Because of strong linkage in the cohort, a handful of DR-DQ haplotypes were treated as single units for association and clustering. Across 398 genotyped donors of the cohort, an average of about 240,000 unique TCR beta nucleotide sequences per donor were sequenced, and 15% to 20% of those sequences were non-productive. Here is what the overall study found, with its caveats: Several of the top co-occurrence clusters appeared to be linked to parvovirus B19, influenza, CMV and Epstein-Barr virus, according to a later analysis. Strong co-occurrence of HLA alleles, especially DR and DQ, made assigning TCR associations to individual alleles difficult. A cluster of highly shared sequence variants was judged likely to be a technical artifact of the sequencing pipeline. In a later analysis, HLA-associated TCR beta chains showed more clonal expansion and lower generation probabilities than non-associated chains that were equally common. Because HLA typing was unavailable for some donors at each locus, only the typed subset was used in association tests. A later genetic analysis associated a missense DCLRE1C variant with V-gene and J-gene trimming of TCR beta chains, and an independent cohort replicated the association. The classifier was reported to diagnose cytomegalovirus status with high specificity and sensitivity in both the original and validation cohorts. In vitro tests confirmed that three of the cytomegalovirus-associated TCR beta chains recognize cytomegalovirus antigens. Across donors, most TCR sequences were observed very rarely, whereas some public TCRs were present in many individuals. According to a later genetic analysis, donors in an Asian-associated ancestry cluster had fewer N-insertions in productive TCRs than the approximately 710-donor mean. According to a later analysis, most CMV-associated TCR beta chains appeared to be HLA-restricted, and the HLA associations seemed to be driven largely by CMV exposure. At a false discovery rate of 0.05, a later analysis linked about 16,000 TCR beta sequences to specific HLA alleles. Linkage disequilibrium might explain the correlated functional status among segregating V segments, but an unknown experimental factor could not be excluded. In an earlier analysis of 587 of the donors, most TCR beta V segments were observed in productive rearrangements about 87% or about 30% of the time, broadly matching IMGT annotations. This cohort had only TCR beta chains sequenced, and the lack of alpha or paired-chain data limited which features could be detected. Immune exposure information for the cohort was limited to CMV serostatus. In the study, around 160 TCR beta chains were listed as associated with cytomegalovirus. The 87-base-pair reads could not distinguish some IMGT-functional V segments, including TRBV6-2 and TRBV6-3, so those segments were excluded. A further reported finding was that TCR beta sequences accurately predicted the HLA-A and HLA-B alleles for most subjects in the first cohort. Presence/absence analyses assumed roughly uniform sequencing depth across donors, an assumption that may not hold. Seventeen rarely observed V segments, including chromosome 9 orphons, were excluded from the earlier analysis of about 600 of the donors because counts were too low. In a later analysis, TCR association rates were found to vary across HLA loci, with the most associated TCRs seen for DRB1 alleles and the fewest for HLA-C alleles. The authors suggested that the approach could potentially be generalized to other disease states and immunological phenotypes.

In total, more than 500 healthy bone marrow donors made up the cohort. Cohort members were all nominally healthy when sampled, although unrecorded immune exposures were likely present. The donor was CMV seronegative and belonged to the group of around 400 seronegative cohort members. A peripheral blood sample was provided by each donor, and peripheral blood mononuclear cells were used for TCR beta sequencing. The Qiagen DNeasy Blood Extraction Kit was used to extract genomic DNA from the blood cell samples. Libraries were made using the immunoSEQ multiplex PCR assay. For the multiplex PCR, a mixture combining 60 forward primers for TCR Vbeta segments and 13 reverse primers for TCR Jbeta segments was used. Amplification of the CDR3 region of rearranged TCR beta genes was performed with a multiplex PCR assay on genomic DNA. On the Illumina HiSeq System, the amplified TCR beta libraries were sequenced as 87-base-pair reads. Processing in the source paper ran as follows. A later analysis counted tens of millions of unique TCR beta chains across the 666 repertoires, and some 12 million of these chains were shared by at least two donors. Raw reads were error-corrected and collapsed into unique sequences with a nearest-neighbor algorithm that merged closely related sequences to remove PCR and sequencing errors. CDR3 sequences were aligned to IMGT reference sequences to assign V, D and J gene segments. For a sequence to be retained, a match of at least six nucleotides was required to both a V gene segment and a J gene segment. Rearrangements were called productive when the CDR3 lacked stop codons and stayed in frame with V and J; all others were non-productive. CDR3 was defined by IMGT convention, running from the second conserved V-encoded cysteine to the conserved J-encoded phenylalanine. Sequences without an unambiguous match to a single V gene segment were excluded from the earlier analysis of 450 to 650 of the donors. An earlier analysis of 550 to 650 of the donors classified V segments as functional when productive rearrangements were above 56.7% and as segregating when the standard deviation between donors was above 5%. A statistical classification framework was developed to diagnose cytomegalovirus status using the catalog of TCR beta chain sequences. In a later analysis, V and J genes were assigned by comparing TCR nucleotide sequences against IMGT/GENE-DB human TR gene sequences. Using the TCRdist pipeline, a later analysis assigned CDR3 sequences along with most-parsimonious VDJ recombination scenarios. A later analysis defined each TCR beta chain by its CDR3 amino acid sequence plus V-gene family, and excluded reads lacking a unique V-gene family. As a way to deal with suspected cross-contamination and a sequencing artifact, a later analysis dropped 500 to 700 nucleotide sequences that were highly shared and had low generation probability. A later analysis calculated a clonal expansion index for each public chain from normalized within-repertoire ranks of inferred template counts. A later analysis computed generation probabilities with a VDJ recombination model fitted to out-of-frame rearrangements, and checked the results against IGoR. A later analysis scored TCR-TCR, TCR-HLA and TCR-CMV co-occurrence with hypergeometric tests, applying a repertoire-size bias correction to TCR pairs. In a later analysis, false discovery rates were estimated by permuting HLA or CMV assignments 20 times. In a later analysis, co-occurring TCRs were grouped with DBSCAN, and TCRdist sequence similarity was added when clustering was performed within HLA-allele-positive subsets. For co-occurrence clustering, repertoires with fewer than 30,000 or more than 120,000 public chains were excluded, along with several repertoires with anomalous nucleotide sharing. TCRdb took over this immuneACCESS table, retaining in-frame rearrangements with V and J assigned. Such tables are incomplete; in checked studies, under half of the missing clones stem from an unresolved V gene, and the remainder is unexplained. V and J calls and clone size are given by that table; D and trimming were obtained from the DNA. Here the sample has about 160,000 clones; around 80% occur a single time. The ten largest clones capture 2.1% of the sample.

Concerning this clone: Its antigen target is currently unknown. Qualities for individual bases were not recorded, and no much larger clone is one base off.

The CDR3 runs 15 amino acids, cysteine and phenylalanine included. Only the CDR3 part of the read is kept: 45 bases, read in frame from the first base. V and J lose 4 bases and 3 bases, and a span of 16 bases separates them. Looking up the germline V gene yields CDR1 MNHNS and CDR2 SASEGT. The chain was built from TRBV6-1 and TRBJ2-7; a tentative D match to TRBD2 spans 5 bases. The clonotype comes from a man aged 35 to 55 in good health and CMV-seronegative. The sample was PBMCs. Read as DNA, the sequence is TGTGCCAGCAGTGTCCAGCGGACCCCGCTCTACGAGCAGTACTTC. Its product reads: CASSVQRTPLYEQYF.